This TCR beta chain comes out of a study of blood T cell repertoires in COVID-19. Original processing notes: Estimated nucleated cell counts came from reference gene primer amplification. The repertoire was sequenced with immunoSEQ multiplex PCR; TCRdb's copy has only in-frame clones and lacks some. V and J calls and clone size are given by that table; D and trimming were obtained from the DNA. Of about 320,000 clones detected, more than 80% appear once; the ten largest clones hold nearly 6.5%. This receptor was identified in a man aged 18 to 29 who had recovered from COVID-19. Sequencing input: peripheral blood.

CDR3: CATLATGLSSSYNSPLHF. The DNA for the CDR3 is TGTGCCACCCTTGCAACAGGGTTATCGAGCTCCTATAATTCACCCCTCCACTTT. The rearrangement joins TRBV24-1 to TRBJ1-6; D possibly corresponds to TRBD1 (6 bases). Trimming removed 9 bases from V and 0 bases from J, with 20 bases in between. The CDR3 consists of 18 residues. Germline-derived CDR1 and CDR2 are KGHDR and SFDVKD.